The clone carrying this T cell receptor (beta chain) showed up just a few times. Antigen: not known. The sample originates from a study of response to subunit inactivated influenza vaccine. Study-wide results and limits: There was a suggestion from the authors that each seasonal influenza vaccination recruits few new T cells.

The CDR3 covers 15 residues. Trimming cost V 3 bases and J 3 bases; bases outside gene matches: 4. TCRdb reprocessed the RT-PCR reads with MiXCR, giving one entry per CDR3 protein. The table has around 790,000 distinct CDR3 sequences, around 20% seen once; the top ten hold 10%. This sample comprised PBMCs from blood, obtained 5 to 6 days after vaccination. This chain connects TRBV12-3 or TRBV12-4 to TRBJ2-5; 10 bases match TRBD2. The receptor was derived from a man aged 50 to 60 who received an inactivated influenza vaccine. DNA for the CDR3: TGTGCCAGCAGTTTTTCTAGCGGGAGTGAAGAGACCCAGTACTTC. This sequence encodes CASSFSSGSEETQYF.